This is a list of T cell receptor beta chains from one sample in a study of T-cell reconstitution after alpha-beta-depleted transplantation in children. One entry per CDR3 protein results from TCRdb running MiXCR on the PCR reads. Of 330,000 or so distinct CDR3 sequences listed, around 7.3% are singletons. The material was peripheral blood, obtained 360 days after TCRalphabeta/CD19-depleted stem cell transplant. The receptors here all came from a female patient aged 2 to 10 who had a stem cell transplant for Fanconi anemia, so the T cells may come from the graft donor. The CDR3 runs from the conserved cysteine through the conserved F or W. Each record gives: V gene, J gene, CDR3 protein.

TRBV28,TRBJ2-2,CASLAGVRTGELFF
TRBV28,TRBJ2-2,CASSRPTGSTGELFF
TRBV3-1,TRBJ2-3,CASSQAAGGGTDTQYF
TRBV20-1,TRBJ1-2,CSAPGRWGYTF
TRBV24-1,TRBJ2-1,CATSDIRFSAGGVNEQFF
TRBV2,TRBJ2-5,CASSEAPGLVGETQYF
TRBV20-1,TRBJ2-3,CSAQGGGDTQYF
TRBV5-1,TRBJ2-3,CASSSGQSTDTQYF
TRBV7-8,TRBJ2-5,CASSGKETQYF
TRBV29-1,TRBJ1-5,CSVVVGNQPQHF
TRBV4-1,TRBJ1-4,CASSQVIRDLNEKLFF
TRBV4-2,TRBJ2-5,CASSPGQGDEETQYF
TRBV12-3/TRBV12-4,TRBJ1-5,CASSSGQGGHF
TRBV7-2,TRBJ1-2,CASSPGKGSHYGYTF
TRBV24-1,TRBJ1-1,CATRWGANTEAFF
TRBV15,TRBJ1-2,CATSNGANYGYTF
TRBV4-3,TRBJ2-5,CASSQGGLAQETQYF
TRBV9,TRBJ2-1,CASGLEGLPYNEQFF
TRBV2,TRBJ2-1,CASRIGRDNEQFF
TRBV4-2,TRBJ1-1,CASSHRAGGTTEAFF
TRBV5-5,TRBJ2-1,CASSPKERTYNEQFF
TRBV18,TRBJ1-5,CASSPSQNQPQHF
TRBV7-6,TRBJ2-2,CASSLVAGNTGELFF
TRBV12-3/TRBV12-4,TRBJ1-2,CASSFVIGTKGYTF
TRBV20-1,TRBJ2-7,CSATGSRDYEQYF
TRBV15,TRBJ2-5,CATSRLTGGTETQYF
TRBV7-6,TRBJ2-6,CASSLHTALSGANVLTF
TRBV27,TRBJ2-7,CASSKQGASSYEQYF
TRBV5-6,TRBJ2-7,CASSLINLLAGTNEQYF
TRBV11-1,TRBJ1-2,CASSPTGGIEGYTF
TRBV6-5,TRBJ2-5,CASSYSALIGETQYF
TRBV7-9,TRBJ1-6,CASSLVGTANSPLHF
TRBV6-2/TRBV6-3,TRBJ1-4,CASSVRGTYEKLFF
TRBV29-1,TRBJ2-2,CSVAGGGRSNTGELFF
TRBV7-9,TRBJ2-5,CASSVVAGGETQYF
TRBV4-1,TRBJ2-7,CASSQPTLGEQYF
TRBV11-2,TRBJ2-5,CASSLNPSGTSGGETQYF
TRBV10-3,TRBJ1-2,CAIARRDRRNYGYTF
TRBV2,TRBJ2-1,CASSETKQFF
TRBV10-3,TRBJ2-2,CAISGLGAQDTGELFF
TRBV4-3,TRBJ2-2,CASSQQRTSGGANTGELFF
TRBV20-1,TRBJ2-3,CSARKGALTDTQYF
TRBV5-1,TRBJ2-1,CASTTGRYNEQFF
TRBV7-3,TRBJ1-6,CASSLKGWNSPLHF
TRBV24-1,TRBJ1-5,CATSDLNQPQHF
TRBV20-1,TRBJ2-6,CSASNAGANVLTF
TRBV12-3/TRBV12-4,TRBJ2-5,CASSGVQETQYF
TRBV25-1,TRBJ1-1,CASSATGRKAFF
TRBV12-3/TRBV12-4,TRBJ2-2,CASGQGRFLVSTGELFF
TRBV5-1,TRBJ2-3,CASSPRSGTPDTQYF
TRBV29-1,TRBJ2-1,CSVEGAGGNEQFF
TRBV12-3/TRBV12-4,TRBJ1-2,CASSLVGQIFGYTF
TRBV25-1,TRBJ2-7,CASRGLAGSEQYF
TRBV12-3/TRBV12-4,TRBJ2-7,CASSTGIYEQYF